The rows below give T cell receptor beta chains drawn from one sample of a study of cytomegalovirus exposure and HLA in healthy donors. TCRdb's copy holds only in-frame clones and misses some; the assay was immunoSEQ multiplex PCR. The sample has 50,000 to 60,000 clones. The sequenced sample consisted of PBMCs. The receptors originated from a woman aged 50 to 60 in good health and CMV-seropositive. Each CDR3 is given with its conserved first and last residue.

v_call: TRBV5-1
cdr3_aa: CASSSSPGAPYEQYF

v_call: TRBV11-2
cdr3_aa: CASSLDEDLYEQYF

v_call: TRBV28
cdr3_aa: CASSPTDRVRGEQYF

v_call: TRBV7-2
cdr3_aa: CASSFTGTAGNIQYF

v_call: TRBV6-6
cdr3_aa: CASREGGTGNFGYTF

v_call: TRBV6-5
cdr3_aa: CASSYSTGYNQPQHF

v_call: TRBV6-1
cdr3_aa: CASSVPQGLRGYTF

v_call: TRBV4-1
cdr3_aa: CASSQGLPTDTQYF

v_call: TRBV18
cdr3_aa: CASSPDRGNQPQHF

v_call: TRBV5-1
cdr3_aa: CASSLGQATDTQYF

v_call: TRBV2
cdr3_aa: CASSILAGVNEQFF

v_call: TRBV28
cdr3_aa: CASSPDLGPNYGYTF

v_call: TRBV6-6
cdr3_aa: CASSLQNLNEKLFF

v_call: TRBV7-3
cdr3_aa: CASSLFQTDSDNEQFF

v_call: TRBV15
cdr3_aa: CATSSPNRGLRGHEQFF

v_call: TRBV7-9
cdr3_aa: CASSQGDYSNQPQHF

v_call: TRBV6-5
cdr3_aa: CASSYSNLGGGYTF

v_call: TRBV7-2
cdr3_aa: CASSSRTSGGANEQFF

v_call: TRBV4-3
cdr3_aa: CASSQDDRDTDTQYF

v_call: TRBV19
cdr3_aa: CASSRWGQGNTEAFF

v_call: TRBV5-4
cdr3_aa: CASSFYPQGVPSYEQYF

v_call: TRBV28
cdr3_aa: CASSLFGTVEVRNTGELFF

v_call: TRBV28
cdr3_aa: CASSLRGNEAFF

v_call: TRBV7-9
cdr3_aa: CASSFPGGNTEAFF

v_call: TRBV28
cdr3_aa: CASSLARTGEETQYF

v_call: TRBV2
cdr3_aa: CASSEDPLAGDGYTF

v_call: TRBV28
cdr3_aa: CASSPVSYNSPLHF

v_call: TRBV6-6
cdr3_aa: CASSYSGGLAGGTQYF

v_call: TRBV7-9
cdr3_aa: CASSLDSLNSPLHF

v_call: TRBV4-2
cdr3_aa: CASSQGGAEETQYF

v_call: TRBV6-1
cdr3_aa: CASSTSRSYNEQFF

v_call: TRBV14
cdr3_aa: CASGASGRAGGTQYF

v_call: TRBV18
cdr3_aa: CASSLNQRGNNEQFF

v_call: TRBV7-9
cdr3_aa: CASKNSGGPSYEQYF

v_call: TRBV10-3
cdr3_aa: CATAPGGSFNEQFF

v_call: TRBV2
cdr3_aa: CASTDPGQGLTDTQYF

v_call: TRBV18
cdr3_aa: CASSPIFRAHEKLFF

v_call: TRBV6-1
cdr3_aa: CASSETDSQNTEAFF

v_call: TRBV2
cdr3_aa: CASSQSLGTHEQYF

v_call: TRBV19
cdr3_aa: CASSIGQATDTQYF

v_call: TRBV6-1
cdr3_aa: CASSERGTGLISYEQYF

v_call: TRBV28
cdr3_aa: CASSFLAGGYNEQFF